The present T cell receptor (beta chain) was sequenced within a study of blood T cell repertoires in COVID-19. TCRdb's table, derived via immunoSEQ multiplex PCR, lists solely in-frame clones and lacks some. This table has around 150,000 clones, 81% appearing once. Germline values: CDR1 LGHDT, CDR2 YNNKEL (reference sequence). J gave up 5 bases and V 4 bases, and 10 bases lay outside the gene matches. This CDR3 spans 16 amino acids. The genes are TRBV3-1 (or the pseudogene TRBV3-2) and TRBJ1-5, with 8 bases lining up with TRBD1. The TCR sequence derives from a man aged 60 to 69 with active or convalescent COVID-19. Sequenced material: peripheral blood. Here the CDR3 reads CASSLSHRGQDQPQHF. In DNA form, the CDR3 reads TGTGCCAGCAGCCTCAGCCACAGGGGACAGGATCAGCCCCAGCATTTT.